Presented here are 3 T cell receptor beta chains from one specimen sequenced in a study of T-cell memory formation after mild COVID-19 (dated by TCRdb to the early 2020s). Libraries came from 5' RACE. Sequencing was performed on an Illumina NovaSeq 6000. TCRdb trimmed public reads at Q25 via fastp, called clones via MiXCR and kept in-frame beta chains. Under each unique CDR3 protein, matching rows form one entry showing the most common genes and DNA. The sample table lists 15,000 to 20,000 distinct CDR3 sequences, around 25% of them with a count of one. The ten top clones hold roughly three fifths of the sample. The sample consisted of PBMCs or a T cell subset sorted from them (not recorded which). The receptors originated from a man aged 18 to 35 who had mild COVID-19 (a few samples of this study predate the infection). The sample titles of this study are shuffled in the database, so cell type and time point are left out; the donor was told from shared clones.

This clonotype was observed at least ten times. The V and J genes are TRBV5-4 and TRBJ2-1; D gene uncertain. Trimming stripped 2 bases from V and 3 bases from J, with 12 bases between. Germline CDR1 SGHNT, CDR2 YYREEE (reference sequence). This CDR3 has 15 amino acids. The DNA of the CDR3 is TGTGCCAGCAGCTTTGGTGCGCCTGACTACAATGAGCAGTTCTTC. Protein sequence: CASSFGAPDYNEQFF.

The table lists this clonotype with a few counts. The CDR3 DNA is TGTGCCAGCAGCCAAGATTTAGGATCGTACTTCGCGCCCCGTAACAGGGGTGATAATGAGCAGTTCTTC. Its protein product is CASSQDLGSYFAPRNRGDNEQFF. The V call is TRBV3-1, the J call TRBJ2-1, with 7 bases identical to TRBD1. Germline CDR1 is LGHDT and CDR2 is YNNKEL (reference sequence). Germline trimming cut 0 bases from V and 7 bases from J; bases unmatched to any gene: 30. The CDR3 spans 23 residues.

This clonotype came up many times. The chain combines TRBV14 with TRBJ1-1; D call uncertain. Germline CDR1 and CDR2: SGHDN and FVKESK. Trimming removed 2 bases from V and 4 bases from J, with 8 bases in between. There are 13 residues in the CDR3. The CDR3 loop is CASSQTYGTEAFF. The CDR3 DNA sequence: TGTGCCAGCAGCCAAACTTATGGCACTGAAGCTTTCTTT.